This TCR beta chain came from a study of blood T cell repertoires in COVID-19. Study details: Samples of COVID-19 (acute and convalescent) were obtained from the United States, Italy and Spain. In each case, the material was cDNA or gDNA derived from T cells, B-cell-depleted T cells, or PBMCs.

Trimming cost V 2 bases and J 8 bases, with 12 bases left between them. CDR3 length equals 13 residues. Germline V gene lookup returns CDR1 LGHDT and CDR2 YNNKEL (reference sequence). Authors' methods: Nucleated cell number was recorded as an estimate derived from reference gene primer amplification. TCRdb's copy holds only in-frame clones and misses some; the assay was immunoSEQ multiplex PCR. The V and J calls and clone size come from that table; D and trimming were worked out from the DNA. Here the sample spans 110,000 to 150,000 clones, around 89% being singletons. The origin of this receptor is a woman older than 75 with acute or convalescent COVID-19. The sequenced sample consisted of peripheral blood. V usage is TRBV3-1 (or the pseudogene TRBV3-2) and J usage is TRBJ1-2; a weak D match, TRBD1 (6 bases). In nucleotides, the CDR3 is TGTGCCAGCAGCCAAACAGGGTTACAGGGCTACACCTTC. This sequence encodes CASSQTGLQGYTF.